A selection of T cell receptor beta chains follows, all from one sample in a study of T-cell reconstitution after alpha-beta-depleted transplantation in children. TCRdb re-called the PCR reads through MiXCR, storing one row per CDR3 protein. The sample lists fewer than 750,000 distinct CDR3 sequences, roughly a quarter occurring once. The input for sequencing was PBMCs, taken before TCRalphabeta/CD19-depleted stem cell transplant. The source of these receptors is a boy under three years old with Wiskott-Aldrich syndrome, due to receive a stem cell transplant. The CDR3 runs from the conserved cysteine through the conserved F or W. A D gene is named only where the DNA matches it firmly. The size field is filled for only some rows; it gives once, few, many or a size class.

few	TRBV20-1	TRBJ2-3	.	CSASPGPYRTDTQYF	TGCAGTGCTAGTCCTGGTCCCTACCGCACAGATACGCAGTATTTT
.	TRBV10-3	TRBJ2-2	.	CATGRGTGELFF	TGTGCCACAGGGAGGGGGACCGGGGAGCTGTTTTTT
once	TRBV12-3/TRBV12-4	TRBJ1-5	.	CASSLGVAGNQPQHF	TGTGCCAGCAGTTTGGGGGTGGCGGGCAATCAGCCCCAGCATTTT
few	TRBV7-8	TRBJ2-3	.	CASSARDTQYF	TGTGCCAGCAGCGCCCGGGATACGCAGTATTTT
few	TRBV24-1	TRBJ2-1	TRBD2	CATSDPVAGRHDEQFF	TGTGCCACCAGTGATCCGGTAGCGGGGAGGCACGATGAGCAGTTCTTC
few	TRBV5-1	TRBJ1-1	TRBD1	CASSLLPSGGEDTEAFF	TGCGCCAGCAGCTTGCTCCCCTCAGGGGGAGAGGACACTGAAGCTTTCTTT
.	TRBV12-3/TRBV12-4	TRBJ1-1	.	CASTLTALNTEAFF	TGTGCCAGCACCCTAACAGCGTTGAACACTGAAGCTTTCTTT
.	TRBV7-6	TRBJ2-3	.	CASSSPPPDTQYF	TGTGCCAGCAGCTCCCCCCCACCAGATACGCAGTATTTT
few	TRBV29-1	TRBJ2-4	TRBD1	CSVWDSKNIQYF	TGCAGCGTTTGGGACAGCAAAAACATTCAGTACTTC
few	TRBV5-1	TRBJ2-1	.	CASSERTDAEQFF	TGCGCCAGCAGCGAACGGACAGACGCTGAGCAGTTCTTC
.	TRBV6-1	TRBJ2-7	.	CASGPTFGAAFYEQYF	TGTGCCAGCGGACCCACGTTCGGGGCAGCCTTTTACGAGCAGTACTTC
few	TRBV12-3/TRBV12-4	TRBJ2-3	.	CASSFLGGLQDTQYF	TGTGCCAGCAGTTTTCTGGGGGGGCTGCAAGATACGCAGTATTTT
.	TRBV28	TRBJ2-7	TRBD1	CASSLRTGWEQYF	TGTGCCAGCAGTTTAAGGACAGGGTGGGAGCAGTACTTC
few	TRBV7-2	TRBJ2-3	.	CASSLQTLLYGPDTQYF	TGTGCCAGCAGCTTACAAACCCTACTTTACGGGCCGGATACGCAGTATTTT
few	TRBV11-2	TRBJ2-5	TRBD2	CASSLASSGVSGGQYF	TGTGCCAGCAGCTTAGCGTCTAGCGGGGTCTCAGGTGGCCAGTACTTC
.	TRBV28	TRBJ1-5	.	CASSSGSQPQHF	TGTGCCAGCAGTAGTGGGAGTCAGCCCCAGCATTTT
few	TRBV12-3/TRBV12-4	TRBJ2-7	TRBD1	CASSLNRGPNEQYF	TGTGCCAGCAGTTTAAACAGGGGGCCCAACGAGCAGTACTTC
.	TRBV24-1	TRBJ2-7	.	CATSSGQYF	TGTGCCACCAGCTCCGGGCAGTACTTC
.	TRBV7-9	TRBJ1-6	.	CASSTGRNSPLHF	TGTGCCAGCAGCACGGGACGAAATTCACCCCTCCACTTT
.	TRBV18	TRBJ2-2	TRBD1	CASSRTYSGGSGTGELFF	TGTGCCAGCTCACGAACTTATTCAGGGGGAAGTGGCACCGGGGAGCTGTTTTTT
once	TRBV24-1	TRBJ2-3	TRBD2	CATSDLRLAGGDTQYF	TGTGCCACCAGTGATTTGCGACTAGCGGGAGGAGATACGCAGTATTTT
.	TRBV7-8	TRBJ2-1	.	CASSSSAFYNEQFF	TGTGCCAGCAGCTCATCAGCCTTTTACAATGAGCAGTTCTTC
few	TRBV28	TRBJ2-2	.	CASSLHSPGRTGELFF	TGTGCCAGCAGTTTACACTCGCCGGGTAGGACCGGGGAGCTGTTTTTT
.	TRBV3-1	TRBJ2-3	.	CASSQSVTGVGTDTQYF	TGTGCCAGCAGCCAAAGCGTGACGGGAGTGGGCACAGATACGCAGTATTTT
.	TRBV20-1	TRBJ2-3	TRBD1	CSASRQGLDTQYF	TGCAGTGCTAGCAGACAGGGTCTAGATACGCAGTATTTT
few	TRBV29-1	TRBJ2-1	.	CSVRSDRPNEQFF	TGCAGCGTGAGATCCGACAGACCCAATGAGCAGTTCTTC
few	TRBV20-1	TRBJ2-5	.	CSAIPLSGTQETQYF	TGCAGTGCTATCCCCCTCTCCGGCACGCAAGAGACCCAGTACTTC
few	TRBV5-4	TRBJ2-3	.	CASSLDPGHKPRYTDTQYF	TGTGCCAGCAGCTTGGACCCGGGACACAAACCCCGTTACACAGATACGCAGTATTTT
.	TRBV5-1	TRBJ2-1	TRBD2	CAIKREPDNEQFF	TGCGCCATCAAGCGGGAACCCGACAATGAGCAGTTCTTC
few	TRBV5-1	TRBJ2-1	.	CASSLDTTYNEQFF	TGCGCCAGCAGCTTGGACACGACTTACAATGAGCAGTTCTTC
once	TRBV2	TRBJ2-3	TRBD2	CASSASGLAGDCDTQYF	TGTGCCAGCTCCGCCTCCGGACTAGCGGGAGATTGTGATACGCAGTATTTT
.	TRBV7-6	TRBJ1-2	.	CASSLASGFSYGYTF	TGTGCCAGCAGCTTAGCCTCTGGGTTCAGCTATGGCTACACCTTC
.	TRBV11-3	TRBJ2-2	.	CASSRARTGELFF	TGTGCCAGCAGCCGCGCCCGAACCGGGGAGCTGTTCTTT
.	TRBV4-2	TRBJ2-7	.	CASSPHSTGESYEQYF	TGTGCCAGCAGCCCACATTCGACAGGTGAATCCTACGAGCAGTACTTC
.	TRBV24-1	TRBJ2-1	.	CATSDGTASSYNEQFF	TGTGCCACCAGTGATGGGACGGCGAGCTCCTACAATGAGCAGTTCTTC
.	TRBV9	TRBJ2-4	TRBD2	CASSVEGLAGAGGIQYF	TGTGCCAGCAGCGTAGAGGGGCTAGCGGGAGCCGGAGGCATTCAGTACTTC
.	TRBV20-1	TRBJ2-7	.	CSARTGTKTYEQYF	TGCAGTGCTAGGACCGGGACAAAGACCTACGAGCAGTACTTC
.	TRBV7-9	TRBJ1-6	.	CASSLTGTTPLHF	TGTGCCAGCAGCTTGACAGGAACTACACCCCTCCACTTT
.	TRBV5-1	TRBJ2-1	.	CASSSRDGNNEQFF	TGCGCCAGCAGCAGCCGGGACGGAAACAATGAGCAGTTCTTC
.	TRBV5-1	TRBJ1-4	TRBD1	CASSSAGTGEEKLFF	TGCGCCAGCAGCTCGGCCGGGACAGGGGAAGAAAAACTGTTTTTT
.	TRBV29-1	TRBJ2-5	TRBD2	CSVSGSVGETQYF	TGCAGCGTTAGCGGGAGTGTCGGGGAGACCCAGTACTTC
few	TRBV12-3/TRBV12-4	TRBJ2-1	TRBD2	CASRRLAAYNEQFF	TGTGCCAGCAGGCGACTAGCGGCCTACAATGAGCAGTTCTTC
.	TRBV29-1	TRBJ1-1	.	CSVYLDSNTEAFF	TGCAGCGTGTATTTGGACTCGAACACTGAAGCTTTCTTT
.	TRBV12-3/TRBV12-4	TRBJ2-7	.	CASSPRRDSSYEQYF	TGTGCCAGCAGTCCCCGGCGGGACAGCTCCTACGAGCAGTACTTC
.	TRBV5-1	TRBJ1-5	TRBD1	CASSLEGAGQPQHF	TGCGCCAGCAGCTTGGAGGGGGCCGGCCAGCCCCAGCATTTT
few	TRBV5-1	TRBJ2-3	.	CASSLERLATQYF	TGCGCCAGCAGCTTGGAAAGGCTAGCGACGCAGTATTTT
.	TRBV27	TRBJ2-7	TRBD2	CASSIREGSVYEQYF	TGTGCCAGCAGTATAAGGGAGGGTTCGGTCTACGAGCAGTACTTC
few	TRBV27	TRBJ2-1	TRBD2	CASSLAGLAGPHTYNEQFF	TGTGCCAGCAGTCTAGCCGGACTAGCGGGACCACACACCTACAATGAGCAGTTCTTC
.	TRBV10-3	TRBJ2-3	.	CAIRTEVADTQYF	TGTGCCATCAGGACAGAGGTAGCAGATACGCAGTATTTT
.	TRBV20-1	TRBJ2-4	TRBD2	CSAGLAGGTKNIQYF	TGCAGTGCAGGACTAGCGGGAGGAACCAAAAACATTCAGTACTTC
.	TRBV20-1	TRBJ1-2	TRBD1	CSAGGQTNYGYTF	TGCAGTGCTGGGGGACAGACAAACTATGGCTACACCTTC
once	TRBV28	TRBJ1-1	.	CASSFHNGPMNTAAFF	TGTGCCAGCAGTTTCCATAACGGCCCAATGAACACTGCAGCTTTCTTT